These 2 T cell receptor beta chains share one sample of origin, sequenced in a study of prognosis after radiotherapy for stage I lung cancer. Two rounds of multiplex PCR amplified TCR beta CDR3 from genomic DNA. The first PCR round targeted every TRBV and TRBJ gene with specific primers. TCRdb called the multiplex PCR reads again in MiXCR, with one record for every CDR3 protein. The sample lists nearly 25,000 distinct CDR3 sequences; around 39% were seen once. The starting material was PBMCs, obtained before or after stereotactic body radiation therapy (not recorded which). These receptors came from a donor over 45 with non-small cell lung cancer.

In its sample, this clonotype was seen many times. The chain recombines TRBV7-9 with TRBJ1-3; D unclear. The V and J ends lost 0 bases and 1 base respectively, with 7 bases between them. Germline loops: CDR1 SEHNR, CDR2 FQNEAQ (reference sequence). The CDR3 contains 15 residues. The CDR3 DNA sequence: TGTGCCAGCAGCTTAGCGGCGGGGTCTGGAAACACCATATATTTT. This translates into CASSLAAGSGNTIYF.

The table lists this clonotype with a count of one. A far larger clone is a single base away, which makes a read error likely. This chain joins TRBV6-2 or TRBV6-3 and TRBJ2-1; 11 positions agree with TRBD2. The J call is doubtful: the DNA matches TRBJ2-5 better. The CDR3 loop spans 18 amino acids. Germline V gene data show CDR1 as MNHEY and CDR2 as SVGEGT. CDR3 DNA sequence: TGTGCCAGCAGTTCGGGCCGAGCCGCGACTAGCGGGATGGAGACCCAGTACTTC. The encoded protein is CASSSGRAATSGMETQYF.